The T cell receptor (beta chain) under discussion was sequenced for a study of cytomegalovirus exposure and HLA in healthy donors. Study overall: A previous analysis identified 90 million to 140 million unique TCR beta sequences derived from about 180 million T cells. General study findings and limits: Altogether, 164 TCR beta chains were recorded as cytomegalovirus-associated.

Healthy people donating bone marrow made up the donors. Germline CDR1 GTSNPN, CDR2 SVGIG (reference sequence). V lost 0 bases, J lost 7 bases, and 10 bases lay in between. The CDR3 covers 14 residues. The PCR was carried out with 60 Vbeta primers and 13 Jbeta primers. Original analysis: Counted up in a later analysis, unique TCR beta chains came to some 80 million, with about 9.9 million shared. The data were produced by immunoSEQ multiplex PCR, yet TCRdb's version contains in-frame clones alone and is incomplete. From that table come the V and J calls and clone size; the DNA was used to work out D and trimming. The top ten clones hold about 10% of a sample with a few hundred thousand clones, approximately 82% of them seen once. On this clone itself: Its antigen remains unknown.

The sequenced material came from PBMCs. V is TRBV30 and J is TRBJ1-6, with D perhaps matching TRBD1 (5 bases). This receptor was identified in a woman aged 45-60 years in good health and CMV-seropositive. CDR3 bases: TGTGCCTGGAGTGTGCAGGGAGGGAATTCACCCCTCCACTTT. This sequence encodes CAWSVQGGNSPLHF.